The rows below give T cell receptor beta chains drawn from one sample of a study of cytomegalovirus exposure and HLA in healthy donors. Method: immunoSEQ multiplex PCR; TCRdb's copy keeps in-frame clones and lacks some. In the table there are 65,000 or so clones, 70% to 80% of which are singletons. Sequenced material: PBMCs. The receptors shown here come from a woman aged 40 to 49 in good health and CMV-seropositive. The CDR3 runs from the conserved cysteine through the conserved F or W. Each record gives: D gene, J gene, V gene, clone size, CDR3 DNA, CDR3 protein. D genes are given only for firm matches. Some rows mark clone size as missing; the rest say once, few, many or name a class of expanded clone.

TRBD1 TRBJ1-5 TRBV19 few TGTGCCAGTAGTGTGACAGGGCCGAGGCAGCCCCAGCATTTT CASSVTGPRQPQHF
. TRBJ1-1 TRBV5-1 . TGCGCCAGCAGCTTGCAGGGCGCTCTGAACACTGAAGCTTTCTTT CASSLQGALNTEAFF
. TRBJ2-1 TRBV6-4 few TGTGCCAGCAGTGACTCGGAGGGAGCGGGCGGCAATGAGCAGTTCTTC CASSDSEGAGGNEQFF
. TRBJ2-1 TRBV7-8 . TGTGCCAGCAGCTTAGCCCATGGGGCGCTGGACAATGAGCAGTTCTTC CASSLAHGALDNEQFF
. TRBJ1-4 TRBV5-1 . TGCGCCAGCAGCTTATACCCTCGGACTAATGAAAAACTGTTTTTT CASSLYPRTNEKLFF
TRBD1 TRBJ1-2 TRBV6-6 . TGTGCCAGCAGGCAGGGGGGAAATAACTATGGCTACACCTTC CASRQGGNNYGYTF
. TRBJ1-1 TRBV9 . TGTGCCAGCAGCGTATCGGCTACCCGACAGAACACTGAAGCTTTCTTT CASSVSATRQNTEAFF
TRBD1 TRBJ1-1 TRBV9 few TGTGCCAGCAGCGTAGGGATAGGACAGGGGGACACTGAAGCTTTCTTT CASSVGIGQGDTEAFF
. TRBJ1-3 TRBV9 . TGTGCCAGCAGCGCGGGACTCCCCTCTGGAAACACCATATATTTT CASSAGLPSGNTIYF
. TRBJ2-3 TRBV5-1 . TGCGCCAGCAGCTTAAATCGGGATACGCAGTATTTT CASSLNRDTQYF
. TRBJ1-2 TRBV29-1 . TGCAGCGTTGGTGACTACGGCTATGGCTACACCTTC CSVGDYGYGYTF
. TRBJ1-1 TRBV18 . TGTGCCAGCTCACCACCCGGACGAACGCAGGGGACCGGTGAAGCTTTCTTT CASSPPGRTQGTGEAFF
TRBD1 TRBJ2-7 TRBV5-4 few TGTGCCAGCAGCTTGCGGCAGGGGGCGGCTTACGAGCAGTACTTC CASSLRQGAAYEQYF
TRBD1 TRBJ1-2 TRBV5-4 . TGTGCCAGCAGCTTGGGGACAGGGGGTGGCTACACCTTC CASSLGTGGGYTF
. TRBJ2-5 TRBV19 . TGTGCCAGTAGTATGGGCAAGGTTCCAGGGACCCAGTACTTC CASSMGKVPGTQYF
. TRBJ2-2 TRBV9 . TGTGCCAGCAGTGGGGAGGGGGACAGGACCGGGGAGCTGTTTTTT CASSGEGDRTGELFF
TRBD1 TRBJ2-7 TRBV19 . TGTGCCAGTAGTATGGGGGGACAGGCCTACGAGCAGTACTTC CASSMGGQAYEQYF
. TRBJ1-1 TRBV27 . TGTGCCAGCAGTATACAGGGAAACACTGAAGCTTTCTTT CASSIQGNTEAFF
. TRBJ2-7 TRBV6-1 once TGTGCCAGCAGTGGAGAGACAGTACGAACCTACGAGCAGTACTTC CASSGETVRTYEQYF
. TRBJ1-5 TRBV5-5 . TGTGCCAGCAGCGGTGAGGTGCGCGATCAGCCCCAGCATTTT CASSGEVRDQPQHF
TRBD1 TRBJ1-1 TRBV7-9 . TGTGCCAGCAGCTTTGGACAGGGAGAAGCTTTCTTT CASSFGQGEAFF
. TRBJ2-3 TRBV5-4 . TGTGCCAGCAGGGTTACTAGTAGTAAGCCAGATACGCAGTATTTT CASRVTSSKPDTQYF
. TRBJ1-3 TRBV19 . TGTGCCAGTAGACTGGGGACAACTGGCTCTGGAAACACCATATATTTT CASRLGTTGSGNTIYF
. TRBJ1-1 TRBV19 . TGTGCCAGTTTACCTACAGGGTCTCTCGACGACACTGAAGCTTTCTTT CASLPTGSLDDTEAFF
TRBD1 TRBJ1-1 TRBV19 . TGTGCCAGTAGTAGGGACAGGGTCACTGAAGCTTTCTTT CASSRDRVTEAFF
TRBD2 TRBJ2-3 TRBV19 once TGTGCCAGTAGTCCGAGGGGCTACGGCTGGGTACTAGCGGGGAGAGTGGGAGATACGCAGTATTTT CASSPRGYGWVLAGRVGDTQYF
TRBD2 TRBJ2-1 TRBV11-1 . TGTGCCAGCGGGCTAGCGGGGGGGCGGTATGAGCAGTTCTTC CASGLAGGRYEQFF
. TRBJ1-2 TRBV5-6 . TGTGCCAGCAGCTGGTTGACAGGCCTGGCTAACTATGGCTACACCTTC CASSWLTGLANYGYTF
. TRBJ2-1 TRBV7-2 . TGTGCCAGCAGTAGCCGGGGTAACTCCTACAATGAGCAGTTCTTC CASSSRGNSYNEQFF
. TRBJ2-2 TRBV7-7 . TGTGCCAGCAGCCCGCGGGGCGGGCAGCTGTTTTTT CASSPRGGQLFF
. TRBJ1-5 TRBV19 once TGTGCCAGTAGGTTCGGGGGCAATCAGCCCCAGCATTTT CASRFGGNQPQHF
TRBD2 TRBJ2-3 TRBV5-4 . TGTGCCAGCAGCTTGAACGCGGGGGGCCTCACAGATACGCAGTATTTT CASSLNAGGLTDTQYF
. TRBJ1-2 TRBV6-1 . TGTGCCAGCAGTGAAATCAGGTTCTATGGCTACACCTTC CASSEIRFYGYTF
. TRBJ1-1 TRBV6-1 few TGTGCCAGCAGTTCGCAGGTCGTGAGTGAAGCTTTCTTT CASSSQVVSEAFF
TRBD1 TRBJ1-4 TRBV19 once TGTGCCAGTAGGACGACAGGGGATGCAACTAATGAAAAACTGTTTTTT CASRTTGDATNEKLFF
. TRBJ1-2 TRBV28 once TGTGCCAGCAGTTCCGGATCGGAGGTCTACACCTTC CASSSGSEVYTF
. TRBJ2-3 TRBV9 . TGTGCCAGCAGCGTAGGGCGGGGGCTAAAAACAGATACGCAGTATTTT CASSVGRGLKTDTQYF
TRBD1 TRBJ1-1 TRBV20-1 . TGCAGTGCTAGGGGGACAGGCGAAGCTTTCTTT CSARGTGEAFF
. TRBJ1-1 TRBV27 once TGTGCCAGCAGTTTTGGGACTACGGCTTTCTTT CASSFGTTAFF
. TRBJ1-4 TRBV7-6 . TGTGCCAGCAGCTTAGGTTGGGCTGCAACTAATGAAAAACTGTTTTTT CASSLGWAATNEKLFF
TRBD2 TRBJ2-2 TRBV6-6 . TGTGCCAGCAGTTATGGGGGAGGGACCGGGGAGCTGTTTTTT CASSYGGGTGELFF